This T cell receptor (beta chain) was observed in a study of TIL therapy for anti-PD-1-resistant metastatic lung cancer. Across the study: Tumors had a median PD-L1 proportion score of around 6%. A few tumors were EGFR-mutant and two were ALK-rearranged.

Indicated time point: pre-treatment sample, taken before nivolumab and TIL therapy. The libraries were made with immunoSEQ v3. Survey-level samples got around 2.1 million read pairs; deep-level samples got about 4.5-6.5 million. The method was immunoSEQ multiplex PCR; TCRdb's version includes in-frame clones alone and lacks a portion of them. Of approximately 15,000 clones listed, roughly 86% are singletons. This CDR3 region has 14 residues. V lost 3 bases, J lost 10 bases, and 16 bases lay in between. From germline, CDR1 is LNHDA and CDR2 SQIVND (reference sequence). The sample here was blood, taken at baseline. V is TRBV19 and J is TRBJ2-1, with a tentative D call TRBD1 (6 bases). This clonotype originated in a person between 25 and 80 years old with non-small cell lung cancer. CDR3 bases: TGTGCCAGTAGTATTAGTGCCCCGAGGGGGGAGCAGTTCTTC. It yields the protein CASSISAPRGEQFF.